This T cell receptor (beta chain) came from a study of T cell responses to AZD1222 COVID-19 vaccine. Sequenced by immunoSEQ multiplex PCR; TCRdb stores in-frame clones only, minus some. The sample yields some 200,000 clones, almost 95% seen once. Germline V CDR1 and CDR2: LNHDA, SQIVND (reference sequence). The CDR3 length is 15 residues. The J segment lost 4 bases and the V segment lost 9 bases, leaving 11 bases of the junction unmatched. This receptor was obtained from an adult in good health. The sequencing here drew on peripheral blood, taken on day 0 of AZD1222 vaccination. J is TRBJ2-2 and V is TRBV19; 7 bases fit TRBD1. CDR3 protein: CASRGRDRVTGELFF. CDR3 coding DNA: TGTGCCAGCAGAGGAAGGGACAGAGTCACCGGGGAGCTGTTTTTT.